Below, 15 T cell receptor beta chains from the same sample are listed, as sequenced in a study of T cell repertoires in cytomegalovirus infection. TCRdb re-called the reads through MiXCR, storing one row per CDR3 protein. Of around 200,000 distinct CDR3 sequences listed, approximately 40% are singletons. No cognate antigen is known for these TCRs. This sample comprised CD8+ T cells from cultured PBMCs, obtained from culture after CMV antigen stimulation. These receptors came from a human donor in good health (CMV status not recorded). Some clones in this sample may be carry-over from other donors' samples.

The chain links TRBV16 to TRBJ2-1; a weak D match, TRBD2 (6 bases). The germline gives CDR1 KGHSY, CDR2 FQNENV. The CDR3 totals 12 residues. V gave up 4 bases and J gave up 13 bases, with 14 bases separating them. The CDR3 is CASSPGLTPQFF. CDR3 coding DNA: TGTGCCAGCAGCCCCGGACTAACCCCCCAGTTCTTC. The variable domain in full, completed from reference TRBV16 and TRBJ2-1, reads GEEVAQTPKHLVRGEGQKAKLYCAPIKGHSYVFWYQQVLKNEFKFLISFQNENVFDETGMPKERFSAKCLPNSPCSLEIQATKLEDSAVYFCASSPGLTPQFFGPGTRLTVL.

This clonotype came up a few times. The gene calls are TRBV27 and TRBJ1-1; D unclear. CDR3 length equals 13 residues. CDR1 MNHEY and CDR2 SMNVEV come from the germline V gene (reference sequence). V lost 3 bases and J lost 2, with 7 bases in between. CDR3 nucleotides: TGTGCCAGCAGTTTGATGCATAACACTGAAGCTTTCTTT. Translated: CASSLMHNTEAFF.

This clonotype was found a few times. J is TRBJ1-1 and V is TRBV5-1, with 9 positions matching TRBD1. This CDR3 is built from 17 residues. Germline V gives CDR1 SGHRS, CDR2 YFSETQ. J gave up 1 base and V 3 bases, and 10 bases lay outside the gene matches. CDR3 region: CASSSVPGQGWNTEAFF. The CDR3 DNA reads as TGCGCCAGCAGCTCTGTCCCGGGACAGGGTTGGAACACTGAAGCTTTCTTT.

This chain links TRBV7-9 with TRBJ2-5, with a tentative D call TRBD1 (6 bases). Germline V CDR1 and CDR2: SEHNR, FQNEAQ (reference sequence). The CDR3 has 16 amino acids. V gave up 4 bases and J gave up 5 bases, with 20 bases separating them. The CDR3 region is CASSSRPTGALETQYF. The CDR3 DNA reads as TGTGCCAGCAGCTCGCGACCGACAGGAGCACTCGAGACCCAGTACTTC.

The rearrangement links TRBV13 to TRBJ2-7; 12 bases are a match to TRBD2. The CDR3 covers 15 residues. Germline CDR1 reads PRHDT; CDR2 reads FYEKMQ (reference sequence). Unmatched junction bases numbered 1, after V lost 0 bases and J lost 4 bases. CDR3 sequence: CASSLGTSGSYEQYF. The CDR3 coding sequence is TGTGCCAGCAGCTTAGGGACTAGCGGGAGTTACGAGCAGTACTTC.

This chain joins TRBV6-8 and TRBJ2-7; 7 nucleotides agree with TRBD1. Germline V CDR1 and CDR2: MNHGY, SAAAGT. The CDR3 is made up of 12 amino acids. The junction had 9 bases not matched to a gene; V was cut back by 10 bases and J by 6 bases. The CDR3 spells CAIEGQTGEQYF. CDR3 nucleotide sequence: TGTGCCATTGAGGGACAGACTGGCGAGCAGTACTTC.

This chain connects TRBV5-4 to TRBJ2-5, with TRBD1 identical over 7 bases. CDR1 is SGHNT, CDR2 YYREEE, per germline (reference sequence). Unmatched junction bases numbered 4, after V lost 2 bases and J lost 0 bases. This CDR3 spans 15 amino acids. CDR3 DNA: TGTGCCAGCAGCTTTTGGACAGGCTACCAAGAGACCCAGTACTTC. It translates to CASSFWTGYQETQYF.

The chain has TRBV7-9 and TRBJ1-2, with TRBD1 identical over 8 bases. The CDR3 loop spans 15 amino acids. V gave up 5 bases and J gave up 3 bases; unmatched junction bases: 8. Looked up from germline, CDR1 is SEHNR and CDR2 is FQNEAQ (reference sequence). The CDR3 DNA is TGTGCCAGCAGCCCCGGACAGGGATTGGACTATGGCTACACCTTC. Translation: CASSPGQGLDYGYTF.

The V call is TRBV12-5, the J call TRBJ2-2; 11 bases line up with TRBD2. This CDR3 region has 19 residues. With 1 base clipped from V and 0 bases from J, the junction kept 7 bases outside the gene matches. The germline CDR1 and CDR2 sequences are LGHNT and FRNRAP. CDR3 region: CASGLEIRLAGSNTGELFF. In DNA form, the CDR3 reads TGTGCTAGTGGTTTGGAGATCCGACTAGCGGGATCGAACACCGGGGAGCTGTTTTTT.

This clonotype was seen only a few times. The CDR3 coding sequence is TGTGCCAGCAGCTTAGATAGGCAGCCGCCGCAGTATTTT. Its translation: CASSLDRQPPQYF. The chain is built from TRBV7-2 and TRBJ2-3; unclear D gene. Germline CDR1 and CDR2: SGHTA and FQGNSA. With 1 base removed from V and 10 bases from J, the gap between germline ends came to 12 bases. This CDR3 has 13 residues. The full variable domain, completed using reference TRBV7-2 and TRBJ2-3, is GAGVSQSPSNKVTEKGKDVELRCDPISGHTALYWYRQSLGQGLEFLIYFQGNSAPDKSGLPSDRFSAERTGGSVSTLTIQRTQQEDSAVYLCASSLDRQPPQYFGPGTRLTVL.

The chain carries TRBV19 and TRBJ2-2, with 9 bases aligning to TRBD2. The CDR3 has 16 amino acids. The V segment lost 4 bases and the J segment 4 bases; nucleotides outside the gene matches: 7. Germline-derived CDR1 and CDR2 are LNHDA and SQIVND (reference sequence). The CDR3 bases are TGTGCCAGTAGTAGACTTCGCGGGGGGGTCACCGGGGAGCTGTTTTTT. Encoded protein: CASSRLRGGVTGELFF.

CDR3 in DNA: TGCAGTGCTAGAGATTTTGGGGAAGGTGGACGGTACTACAATGAGCAGTTCTTC. Translated: CSARDFGEGGRYYNEQFF. The chain uses TRBV20-1 and TRBJ2-1, with no clear D. The V gene's germline CDR1 is DFQATT and CDR2 SNEGSKA (reference sequence). The V gene lost 0 bases and the J gene lost 3 bases, with 21 bases spanning the gap. This CDR3 contains 18 residues.

The CDR3 region has the DNA TGTGCCAGCAGTGAACTGGGAGAAGTCTCTTCCAGCTCCTACAATGAGCAGTTCTTC. This codes for CASSELGEVSSSSYNEQFF. The rearrangement links TRBV6-1 to TRBJ2-1; TRBD2 is a possible D gene (5 bases). Germline loops: CDR1 MNHNS, CDR2 SASEGT. V shed 2 bases and J shed 0 bases, with 20 bases lying between them. The CDR3 contains 19 residues.

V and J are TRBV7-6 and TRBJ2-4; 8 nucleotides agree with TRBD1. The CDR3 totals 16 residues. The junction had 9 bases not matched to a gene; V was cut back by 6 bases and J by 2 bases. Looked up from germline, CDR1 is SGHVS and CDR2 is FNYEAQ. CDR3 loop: CASSPGQGLTKNIQYF. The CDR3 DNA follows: TGTGCCAGCAGTCCTGGACAGGGCCTAACCAAAAACATTCAGTACTTC.

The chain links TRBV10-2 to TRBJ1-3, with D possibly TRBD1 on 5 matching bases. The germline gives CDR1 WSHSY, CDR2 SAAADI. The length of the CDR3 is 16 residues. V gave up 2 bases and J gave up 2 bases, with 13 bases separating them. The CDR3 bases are TGCGCCAGCAGTGAGAGGGGTGAGGGGACTGGAAACACCATATATTTT. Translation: CASSERGEGTGNTIYF.